These 21 T cell receptor beta chains were all obtained from the same sample, sequenced in a study of blood T cells in healthy people across ages. Using a J-beta primer mix together with a sample-barcoded 5' primer, a second PCR was run for roughly 6 to 11 cycles. TCRdb re-derived calls from the 5' RACE reads in MiXCR, one entry per CDR3 protein. Of hundreds of thousands of distinct CDR3 sequences in the sample, approximately 31% were seen once. Material for sequencing was blood. Receptors were obtained from an elderly woman in good health.

V is TRBV5-1 and J is TRBJ2-2; 8 nucleotides agree with TRBD1. Trimming removed 2 bases from V and 7 bases from J; junction bases left unmatched: 13. The CDR3 runs to 17 residues. Germline V lookup: CDR1 SGHRS, CDR2 YFSETQ. The CDR3 DNA follows: TGCGCCAGCAGCTTACAACCGGGACAGGCGGCCGTCGGGGAGCTGTTTTTT. Protein product: CASSLQPGQAAVGELFF.

This clonotype has a handful of counts. The gene calls are TRBV28 and TRBJ2-1; D is uncertain. The CDR3 spans 14 residues. V was clipped by 4 bases and J by 10 bases, with 17 bases between them. Looked up from germline, CDR1 is MDHEN and CDR2 is SYDVKM. CDR3 residues: CASSSPGYFWEQFF. CDR3 DNA: TGTGCCAGCAGTTCTCCGGGTTATTTTTGGGAGCAGTTCTTC.

On this clonotype: This may be a read error: a much more frequent sequence differs by one nucleotide. The V gene is TRBV9, the J gene TRBJ1-2; TRBD1 matches at 12 bases. Looked up from germline, CDR1 is SGDLS and CDR2 is YYNGEE. This CDR3 is 13 amino acids long. The CDR3 sequence: CASGVRDRGPYTF. Here the CDR3 DNA reads TGTGCCAGCGGCGTACGGGACAGGGGGCCCTACACCTTC.

This clonotype was observed many times. The rearrangement links TRBV7-2 to TRBJ2-5; no clear D. The CDR3 is 13 amino acids. Trimming cost V 5 bases and J 1 base, with 8 bases left between them. Germline loops: CDR1 SGHTA, CDR2 FQGNSA. The CDR3 reads CASSPTTQETQYF. The CDR3 DNA reads TGTGCCAGCAGCCCTACTACCCAAGAGACCCAGTACTTC.

In regard to this clonotype: A much bigger clone sits one base away, suggesting this may be a read error. The genes are TRBV13 and TRBJ2-7; 7 positions agree with TRBD2. V lost 5 bases and J lost 2; bases outside the gene matches: 6. Looked up from germline, CDR1 is PRHDT and CDR2 is FYEKMQ (reference sequence). The CDR3 consists of 14 residues. CDR3 DNA: TGTGCCAGCAGCGCCCGGGGGGACGCCTACGAGCAGTACGTC. Protein product: CASSARGDAYEQYV.

The chain uses TRBV7-2 and TRBJ2-3, with a possible D match to TRBD2 (6 bases). Germline lookup yields CDR1 SGHTA and CDR2 FQGNSA. CDR3 length: 14 amino acids. V was trimmed by 1 base and J by 5 bases, leaving 10 bases between them. In nucleotides, the CDR3 is TGTGCCAGCAGCTTAGGGGAGGAAGGAGATACGCAGTATTTT. Its protein product is CASSLGEEGDTQYF. The variable domain in full, completed from reference TRBV7-2 and TRBJ2-3, reads GAGVSQSPSNKVTEKGKDVELRCDPISGHTALYWYRQSLGQGLEFLIYFQGNSAPDKSGLPSDRFSAERTGGSVSTLTIQRTQQEDSAVYLCASSLGEEGDTQYFGPGTRLTVL.

This clonotype was observed many times. The CDR3 is CASSPLGRSTDTQYF. Here the CDR3 DNA reads TGTGCCAGCAGCCCCCTGGGCCGTAGCACAGATACGCAGTATTTT. The chain recombines TRBV7-2 with TRBJ2-3; D is unresolved. The CDR3 has 15 amino acids. V lost 5 bases to trimming and J lost 0 bases, with 12 bases between them. Germline CDR1 SGHTA, CDR2 FQGNSA.

Comments on this clonotype: A read error may be the cause here, since a much bigger clone is one base away. The chain has TRBV6-6 and TRBJ2-5; TRBD1 matches 8 bases. Trimming took 6 bases from V and 5 from J; bases not matched to a gene: 11. The CDR3 has 15 residues. Germline V CDR1 and CDR2: MNHNY, SVGAGI (reference sequence). The CDR3 spells CASSRRTGPVETQYF. Here the CDR3 DNA reads TGTGCCAGCAGCCGAAGGACAGGGCCAGTGGAGACCCAGTACTTC.

This clonotype was found a few times. The chain employs TRBV5-1 and TRBJ1-6; 8 bases match TRBD1. The V and J ends lost 0 bases and 8 bases, in that order; junction bases with no gene match: 4. CDR1 is SGHRS and CDR2 is YFSETQ in the germline V gene. The CDR3 runs 15 residues. The CDR3 protein is CASSLEPGGDSPLHF. The CDR3 DNA is TGCGCCAGCAGCTTGGAGCCAGGGGGCGATTCACCCCTCCACTTT.

This clonotype showed up many times. The rearrangement uses TRBV10-3 and TRBJ2-1; D is possibly TRBD1 or TRBD2 (5 bases each). The V end lost 6 bases, the J end lost 2 bases, and 14 bases lay between the germline ends. Germline V CDR1 and CDR2: ENHRY, SYGVKD. The CDR3 consists of 15 residues. The CDR3 nucleotides are TGTGCCATCAGCGGTGATCGGGGCGCCTACAATGAGCAGTTCTTC. Translation gives CAISGDRGAYNEQFF.

The chain uses TRBV29-1 and TRBJ2-1, with TRBD2 matching over 9 bases. Germline assignment: CDR1 SQVTM and CDR2 ANQGSEA. Losses at the gene ends were 3 bases for V and 3 bases for J; bases not matched to a gene: 6. The CDR3 loop spans 15 amino acids. CDR3 in amino acids: CSVDASGDNYNEQFF. The DNA for the CDR3 is TGCAGCGTTGATGCTAGCGGGGACAACTACAATGAGCAGTTCTTC.

The gene calls are TRBV30 and TRBJ2-3; D possibly corresponds to TRBD2 (6 bases). The CDR3 consists of 13 residues. Germline V CDR1 and CDR2: GTSNPN, SVGIG (reference sequence). Trimming removed 5 bases from V and 6 bases from J, with 15 bases in between. This CDR3 reads CAWGQTSSDTQYF. In nucleotides, the CDR3 is TGTGCCTGGGGCCAGACTAGTTCGGATACGCAGTATTTT.

The rearrangement links TRBV29-1 to TRBJ1-1; D ambiguous. CDR1 SQVTM and CDR2 ANQGSEA come from the germline V gene. This CDR3 comprises 12 residues. V gave up 0 bases and J gave up 6 bases, with 8 bases separating them. CDR3 sequence reads: CSVEDQRAEAFF. The CDR3 region has the DNA TGCAGCGTTGAAGATCAAAGAGCTGAAGCTTTCTTT.

The chain carries TRBV5-1 and TRBJ2-4, with D perhaps TRBD1 or TRBD2 (7 bases each). The last part of the DNA fits TRBJ2-7 better; the J call may be wrong. This CDR3 is 16 amino acids long. Germline V gene sequence: CDR1 SGHRS, CDR2 YFSETQ. CDR3 in DNA: TGCGCCAGCAGCTTAATCCAGACAGGGAGGGACTACGAGCAGTACTTC. Translating gives CASSLIQTGRDYEQYF.

Ten or more counts support this clonotype. The chain uses TRBV6-5 and TRBJ1-2; D is unresolved. The CDR3 is made up of 11 amino acids. CDR1 and CDR2 (germline): MNHEY, SVGAGI. Trimming removed 2 bases at V and 8 bases at J, with 6 bases between. The CDR3 DNA reads as TGTGCCAGCAGTTACAAGGGAGGCTACACCTTC. Protein: CASSYKGGYTF.

The sample holds a few counts of this clonotype. The rearrangement links TRBV7-2 to TRBJ2-4; 7 bases match TRBD2. The CDR3 length is 15 residues. J was trimmed by 8 bases and V by 0 bases; bases with no gene match: 7. The germline gives CDR1 SGHTA, CDR2 FQGNSA. CDR3 sequence reads: CASSLAGGWLDIQYF. CDR3 nucleotides: TGTGCCAGCAGCTTAGCGGGGGGGTGGTTGGACATTCAGTACTTC.

In this sample, this clonotype turned up once. This may be a read error: a much more frequent sequence differs by one nucleotide. The chain employs TRBV20-1 and TRBJ1-6, with D uncertain. Germline V gene data show CDR1 as DFQATT and CDR2 as SNEGSKA (reference sequence). The CDR3 runs to 14 residues. The CDR3 loop reads CGARDRATKSPLHF. In DNA form, the CDR3 reads TGCGGTGCTAGAGATCGGGCCACAAAGTCACCCCTCCACTTT.

This clonotype has only a few counts. The rearrangement links TRBV3-1 to TRBJ1-2; the match to TRBD1 covers 7 bases. The germline V gene encodes CDR1 LGHDT and CDR2 YNNKEL (reference sequence). The CDR3 runs 14 residues. J was trimmed by 8 bases and V by 2 bases; bases with no gene match: 8. The chain's CDR3 is CASSQNKGAGGYTF. DNA of the CDR3: TGTGCCAGCAGCCAAAACAAGGGGGCTGGAGGCTACACCTTC.

As to this clonotype: This may be a read error: a much more frequent sequence differs by one nucleotide. The CDR3, as DNA: TGTGCCAGCTCCCCAGGCTCCTACAATGGGCAGTTCTTC. Translation gives CASSPGSYNGQFF. This chain links TRBV28 with TRBJ2-1; D gene uncertain. Per germline, CDR1 MDHEN and CDR2 SYDVKM. This CDR3 is built from 13 residues.

This clonotype has a handful of counts. The chain recombines TRBV10-3 with TRBJ2-2, with D unclear. CDR1 and CDR2 (germline): ENHRY, SYGVKD. The CDR3 consists of 12 residues. V was clipped by 8 bases and J by 3 bases, with 7 bases between them. The CDR3 DNA reads as TGTGCCATCCTTGGGGACACCGGGGAGCTGTTTTTT. It yields the protein CAILGDTGELFF.

This clonotype occurred once. With a much larger clone just one base away, this may be a read error. This chain links TRBV5-1 with TRBJ2-4; TRBD1 aligns across 12 bases. The end of the DNA is better explained by TRBJ2-7, so the J call may be wrong. Germline V gene data show CDR1 as SGHRS and CDR2 as YFSETQ. The CDR3 is 16 amino acids. The CDR3 DNA follows: TGCGCCAGCAGCCTCTCCTCGGGACAGGGGGCTTACGAGCAGTACTTC. This encodes CASSLSSGQGAYEQYF.